This record covers a single T cell receptor beta chain. The antigen it recognizes is unknown. No base quality information exists; no much larger clone differs at one position. The data stem from a study of regulatory T cells in long-lasting Graves disease (dated by TCRdb to the early 2020s). Notes on the research overall: In the newly diagnosed Graves' disease group, patients had been taking antithyroid drugs for less than 3 months. This study used TCR sequencing and RNA sequencing of peripheral blood to compare persistent Graves' disease patients against newly diagnosed Graves' disease patients. A total of approximately 35 samples were covered by TCR sequencing, comprising about 13 persistent and about 20 newly diagnosed Graves' disease patients. The study was registered as a clinical trial and conducted in China. The full study reports these points: Lower TCR Shannon entropy and fewer highly expanded clones were observed in persistent Graves' disease patients than in newly diagnosed patients, which suggested clonal expansion. TRBV28, TRBJ1-2 and TRBJ2-5 were preferentially used in persistent disease, while TRBV20-1 and TRBJ2-1 were favored in newly diagnosed disease. Because the primary lesion, thyroid tissue, could not be accessed, the study looked at peripheral blood alone. Only the TCR beta chain was sequenced and analyzed. Persistent patients shared more public clonotypes among themselves (around 2,500) than newly diagnosed patients did (roughly 910). The authors noted that the small sample size was a limitation that may lower accuracy.

The time point label for this specimen denotes: newly diagnosed GD, antithyroid drugs for less than 3 months. RNA was extracted from PBMCs in TRIzol for both TCR sequencing and RNA sequencing. The diagnosis of Graves' disease followed American Thyroid Association guidelines. The patients came from an endocrinology department in Xi'an, China. Each patient gave 7.5 to 10 milliliters of peripheral blood, collected in an EDTA anticoagulant tube. Ficoll Paque Plus density gradient separation was used to isolate PBMCs, and no additional T cell sorting was done. An Agilent 2100 Bioanalyzer and agarose gel were used to check RNA quality, while a NanoDrop 2000 measured RNA concentration. The CDR3 covers 14 residues, taking in both the cysteine and the phenylalanine. The kept DNA is CDR3 alone, 42 bases in frame from the first base. A distance of 12 bases separates the germline ends of V and J, which lose 8 bases and 0 bases respectively. The germline V gene (reference sequence) sets CDR1 to SGHKS and CDR2 to YYEKEE.

Receptor amplification or capture employed multiplex PCR. Sequencing instrument: Illumina HiSeq 4000. CDR3 regions were amplified by Arm-PCR with iRepertoire HTBI primers to construct TCR beta libraries. Before sequencing, the PCR products went through gel purification. The paper's data handling went like this. Across samples, about 63 TRBV and over 11 TRBJ segments were identified and used for gene usage analysis of CDR3 amino acid clonotypes. COPE and FqMerger were used to merge the filtered high-quality paired reads into contigs. Contigs were aligned with BLAST to IMGT TRBV, TRBD and TRBJ reference genes, and CDR3 was defined per IMGT. Any clonotype with a frequency above 0.1% was counted as a highly expanded clone. Repertoire diversity was measured by Shannon entropy, and V-J evenness by the Gini coefficient. A clonotype was considered public if more than one individual shared it. Through fastp at Q25 and MiXCR, TCRdb rebuilt clones from the public reads, retaining in-frame beta chains. Under each unique CDR3 protein, matching rows form one entry showing the most common genes and DNA. TCRdb assigned the V and J calls; the authors' analysis was not used. The table for this sample lists over 500,000 distinct CDR3 sequences; roughly 15% of them were counted only once. Together, the top ten hold more than 15% of the sample.

The same sample was also used in a study of T cells in Graves' hyperthyroidism and ophthalmopathy. The second investigation adds: Graves' hyperthyroidism was defined as stable when no progression to ophthalmopathy occurred over 18 months of follow-up. Hyperthyroidism patients were newly diagnosed, with disease duration under 2 months, and aged 18 to 65 years. The study excluded patients with uncontrolled infections, other autoimmune diseases, pregnancy or lactation. Diagnoses were established on the basis of clinical symptoms, serum thyroxine and TRAb, thyroid ultrasound, and orbital computed tomography. A first-round RT-PCR of the TCR CDR3 used the HTBI primer set with the Qiagen OneStep RT-PCR kit. Most expanded thyroid clonotypes (frequency above 0.001) were also found in blood, which suggests that blood repertoires may mirror thyroid immune responses. Ophthalmopathy was separated from stable hyperthyroidism by a 13 V-J signature model, with around 90% sensitivity and about 84% specificity obtained in cross-validation and 80%/75% obtained in testing. In validation, progression to ophthalmopathy was predicted by the model with roughly 71% sensitivity and 72% to 80% specificity, a median of about 6.8 months before onset. A discovery cohort of roughly 100 patients, roughly 40 with Graves' ophthalmopathy and approximately 57 with stable Graves' hyperthyroidism, was used to find distinguishing TCR V-J signatures. Whether ophthalmopathy could be predicted prospectively was tested in an independent validation cohort made up of about 18 hyperthyroidism patients plus 17 patients who later progressed to ophthalmopathy. The roughly 94 discovery patients were randomly split 7:3 into training and test sets. Thyroid tissue and blood T-cell repertoires from six Graves' hyperthyroidism patients were also compared in the study. Following sampling, methimazole starting at 30 mg daily was given to hyperthyroidism patients, and high-dose intravenous methylprednisolone was given to ophthalmopathy patients. The libraries were constructed in a second round of multiplex PCR and then size-selected and purified. Sequencing of the libraries was done on an Illumina HiSeq2000 using paired-end 100 bp reads. SOAPnuke was used to process the raw data, with reads discarded if the reads contained adapters or uncalled bases, had a mean Phred below 15, or lacked an exact constant-primer or identifier match. High-quality paired reads were merged using COPE v1.2.5, and each unique nucleotide sequence was defined as a clonotype. MiTCR v1.1 was used to align the clonotypes against IMGT TRBV, TRBD and TRBJ reference segments. The analysis included only V-J combinations with a frequency above 0.0001, which together covered more than 98% of the repertoires. The TCS score was defined as F50 (clonal expansion) divided by E x V (chaos), with BLOSUM62-based TCRdist calculated between CDR3 peptides within each V-J. Welch's t-statistics and random forest reduced fewer than 600 V-J features to 10 to 15, which were used in a naive Bayes classifier (R e1071). Sample size was not statistically predetermined, and blinding of investigators to group allocation was not performed. According to the paper, TCR Vbeta CDR3 sequencing was carried out on over 130 peripheral blood samples, which came from 40 to 45 ophthalmopathy, 75 or so hyperthyroidism and some 17 progressor patients.

The chain links TRBV5-5 with TRBJ2-1; the D gene is perhaps TRBD1 or TRBD2, as each covers 5 bases. Here the sequenced sample was peripheral blood mononuclear cells (PBMCs), taken at new diagnosis, from a patient treated with antithyroid drugs. The sequence derives from a woman in her thirties with Graves disease. Donor details come from another sample of the same person, matched by shared clones. This receptor has the CDR3 CASGDASSYNEQFF. Read as DNA, the sequence is TGTGCCAGTGGGGACGCGAGCTCCTACAATGAGCAGTTCTTC.